Following are 17 T cell receptor beta chains from one sample sequenced in a study of a mutant IDH1 vaccine in newly diagnosed glioma. The method was immunoSEQ multiplex PCR; TCRdb's version includes in-frame clones alone and lacks a portion of them. The sample lists about 130,000 clones; over 75% were seen once. Time point in this sample: week 11, during vaccination. In the vaccine, a single dose held 300 ug of the mutant IDH1 20-mer peptide, along with topical imiquimod. Their target antigens are unknown. Sequences were derived from PBMCs, sampled from a glioma patient whose treatment included an IDH1 peptide vaccine. All receptors derive from a man aged 35-49 years with glioma.

The rearrangement links TRBV5-4 to TRBJ1-2; 8 nucleotides align to TRBD1. The CDR3 is 14 amino acids. Germline values: CDR1 SGHNT, CDR2 YYREEE (reference sequence). Germline trimming cut 4 bases from V and 8 bases from J; bases unmatched to any gene: 10. The CDR3 protein is CASSQGQVPLGYTF. The DNA for the CDR3 is TGTGCCAGCAGCCAGGGACAGGTCCCGCTGGGCTACACCTTC. Looking up the rest from reference TRBV5-4 and TRBJ1-2 gives the full variable domain: ETGVTQSPTHLIKTRGQQVTLRCSSQSGHNTVSWYQQALGQGPQFIFQYYREEENGRGNFPPRFSGLQFPNYSSELNVNALELDDSALYLCASSQGQVPLGYTFGSGTRLTVV.

CDR3 sequence (DNA): TGTGCCAGCAGCGTAGACAGGGACCTGAAGTGGGAGACCCAGTACTTC. Translated, it gives CASSVDRDLKWETQYF. The chain recombines TRBV9 with TRBJ2-5; D perhaps matches TRBD1 (6 bases). Germline V lookup: CDR1 SGDLS, CDR2 YYNGEE. The CDR3 totals 16 residues. Deletions cut 0 bases from V and 5 bases from J, with 17 bases between.

As regards this clone: Other DNA sequences from this sample encode an identical CDR3 as well. This chain's CDR3 is CASSLGTSGRETQYF. In DNA, the CDR3 is TGTGCCAGCAGCTTGGGGACTAGCGGGAGAGAGACCCAGTACTTC. The chain recombines TRBV5-6 with TRBJ2-5; 13 bases agree with TRBD2. The CDR3 extends over 15 amino acids. In germline, CDR1 is SGHDT, CDR2 YYEEEE. Trimming took 0 bases from V and 4 from J; bases not matched to a gene: 0.

V and J are TRBV18 and TRBJ1-5; no reliable D call. CDR1 is KGHSH and CDR2 is LQKENI in the germline V gene. The germline V and J ends were trimmed by 5 bases and 4 bases, with 18 bases remaining between them. The CDR3 is 16 amino acids. The CDR3 loop is CASSANTDRWNQPQHF. In nucleotides, the CDR3 is TGTGCCAGCTCAGCCAACACCGATCGTTGGAATCAGCCCCAGCATTTT.

The rearrangement links TRBV4-1 to TRBJ2-1, with 10 bases fitting TRBD1. Germline V gives CDR1 MGHRA, CDR2 YSYEKL. V gave up 3 bases and J gave up 5 bases; unmatched junction bases: 7. CDR3 length equals 16 residues. In DNA form, the CDR3 reads TGCGCCAGCAGCCATCGACAGGGGGCGAACCACAATGAGCAGTTCTTC. Its translation: CASSHRQGANHNEQFF.

The CDR3 protein is CASSDPQRKRSYEQYF. The CDR3 DNA sequence: TGTGCCAGCAGTGACCCGCAGCGGAAGAGATCCTACGAGCAGTACTTC. The V and J genes are TRBV6-1 and TRBJ2-7, with D possibly TRBD2 on 5 matching bases. The V gene lost 3 bases and the J gene lost 1 base, with 16 bases spanning the gap. This CDR3 contains 16 residues. Per the germline V gene, CDR1 is MNHNS and CDR2 is SASEGT.

The chain recombines TRBV7-9 with TRBJ2-3; D gene ambiguous. Per the germline V gene, CDR1 is SEHNR and CDR2 is FQNEAQ (reference sequence). The CDR3 covers 12 residues. V lost 5 bases, J lost 3 bases, and 6 bases lay in between. Here the CDR3 reads CASSPETDTQYF. DNA of the CDR3: TGTGCCAGCAGCCCTGAGACAGATACGCAGTATTTT.

V gene TRBV11-3 combines with J gene TRBJ2-3, with TRBD1 identical over 8 bases. In germline, CDR1 is SGHNT, CDR2 YENEEA. J gave up 6 bases and V 5 bases, and 7 bases lay outside the gene matches. The length of the CDR3 is 14 residues. In DNA, the CDR3 is TGTGCCAGCAGCCCCTTCGCAGGGGGCGATACGCAGTATTTT. Amino acids: CASSPFAGGDTQYF.

This clone was seen once. The chain joins TRBV28 to TRBJ2-2; TRBD2 matches at 14 bases. In germline, CDR1 is MDHEN, CDR2 SYDVKM. V shed 3 bases and J 0 bases; nucleotides not matched to a gene: 9. The CDR3 has 20 residues. The CDR3 region has the DNA TGTGCCAGCAGTTTCCCCCTGACTAGCGGGAGGGATCCGAACACCGGGGAGCTGTTTTTT. It translates to CASSFPLTSGRDPNTGELFF.

The genes are TRBV11-1 and TRBJ2-1, with 8 bases matching TRBD2. Germline V lookup: CDR1 SGHAT, CDR2 FQDESV (reference sequence). The CDR3 covers 15 residues. The V segment lost 1 base and the J segment 5 bases; nucleotides outside the gene matches: 4. CDR3 DNA: TGTGCCAGCAGCTTAGGGACTAGCAGTAACAATGAGCAGTTCTTC. It is translated as CASSLGTSSNNEQFF.

The rearrangement joins TRBV19 to TRBJ2-1; 7 bases align to TRBD1. With V trimmed by 4 bases and J by 4 bases, 10 bases remained unmatched. The CDR3 is 16 amino acids. Germline V gives CDR1 LNHDA, CDR2 SQIVND (reference sequence). CDR3 protein: CASSTLGRGSYNEQFF. In nucleotides, the CDR3 is TGTGCCAGTAGTACCCTCGGCAGGGGGAGTTACAATGAGCAGTTCTTC. Together with reference TRBV19 and TRBJ2-1, the CDR3 gives the full variable domain: DGGITQSPKYLFRKEGQNVTLSCEQNLNHDAMYWYRQDPGQGLRLIYYSQIVNDFQKGDIAEGYSVSREKKESFPLTVTSAQKNPTAFYLCASSTLGRGSYNEQFFGPGTRLTVL.

This clone came up once. This chain uses TRBV7-3 with TRBJ1-3, with 7 bases identical to TRBD1. The junction had 10 bases not matched to a gene; V was cut back by 2 bases and J by 6 bases. CDR3 length: 16 residues. CDR1 is SGHTA, CDR2 FQGTGA, per germline. Written as DNA, the CDR3 is TGTGCCAGCAGCTTACCCTCGCCGGGACAGCAAAACACCATATATTTT. The encoded protein is CASSLPSPGQQNTIYF. The variable domain in full, with the rest retrieved from reference TRBV7-3 and TRBJ1-3, is GAGVSQTPSNKVTEKGKYVELRCDPISGHTALYWYRQSLGQGPEFLIYFQGTGAADDSGLPNDRFFAVRPEGSVSTLKIQRTERGDSAVYLCASSLPSPGQQNTIYFGEGSWLTVV.

This sequence joins TRBV19 and TRBJ1-2, with D possibly being TRBD1 (6 bases). The CDR3 is made up of 14 amino acids. Germline CDR1 LNHDA, CDR2 SQIVND (reference sequence). V was pared by 6 bases and J by 2 bases, with 13 bases between. The CDR3 loop is CASSPGQSNYGYTF. CDR3 bases: TGTGCCAGTAGCCCCGGACAGAGCAACTATGGCTACACCTTC.

The table lists this clone with a few counts. The chain links TRBV20-1 to TRBJ2-5; no firm D call. CDR1 and CDR2 from the germline V gene are DFQATT and SNEGSKA (reference sequence). The CDR3 is made up of 10 amino acids. V was trimmed by 0 bases and J by 4 bases, leaving 0 bases between them. For the CDR3, the DNA is TGCAGTGCTAGAGAAGAGACCCAGTACTTC. Translated, it gives CSAREETQYF.

This chain uses TRBV5-4 with TRBJ1-1; D perhaps matches TRBD1 (5 bases). Trimming left V 2 bases short and J 4 bases short, with 12 bases between. This CDR3 region has 14 residues. Germline V gene sequence: CDR1 SGHNT, CDR2 YYREEE (reference sequence). The CDR3 spells CASSLPGRLTEAFF. In DNA form, the CDR3 reads TGTGCCAGCAGCTTACCAGGGAGGCTCACTGAAGCTTTCTTT. The entire variable domain, with the rest obtained from reference TRBV5-4 and TRBJ1-1, is as follows: ETGVTQSPTHLIKTRGQQVTLRCSSQSGHNTVSWYQQALGQGPQFIFQYYREEENGRGNFPPRFSGLQFPNYSSELNVNALELDDSALYLCASSLPGRLTEAFFGQGTRLTVV.

The rearrangement uses TRBV7-2 and TRBJ2-1; D uncertain. In germline, CDR1 is SGHTA, CDR2 FQGNSA. This CDR3 is built from 12 residues. The V and J ends lost 0 bases and 6 bases respectively, with 3 bases between them. CDR3 sequence reads: CASSLAANEQFF. The DNA for the CDR3 is TGTGCCAGCAGCTTAGCTGCCAATGAGCAGTTCTTC.

This clone showed up just a few times. The chain recombines TRBV7-8 with TRBJ1-2, with TRBD1 identical over 7 bases. CDR1 SGHVS and CDR2 FQNEAQ come from the germline V gene. The CDR3 consists of 17 residues. V trimming: 1 base; J trimming: 0 bases; junction bases outside the gene matches: 8. The CDR3 loop is CASSLGRRQGSNYGYTF. CDR3 in DNA: TGTGCCAGCAGCTTAGGGCGAAGACAGGGATCTAACTATGGCTACACCTTC.